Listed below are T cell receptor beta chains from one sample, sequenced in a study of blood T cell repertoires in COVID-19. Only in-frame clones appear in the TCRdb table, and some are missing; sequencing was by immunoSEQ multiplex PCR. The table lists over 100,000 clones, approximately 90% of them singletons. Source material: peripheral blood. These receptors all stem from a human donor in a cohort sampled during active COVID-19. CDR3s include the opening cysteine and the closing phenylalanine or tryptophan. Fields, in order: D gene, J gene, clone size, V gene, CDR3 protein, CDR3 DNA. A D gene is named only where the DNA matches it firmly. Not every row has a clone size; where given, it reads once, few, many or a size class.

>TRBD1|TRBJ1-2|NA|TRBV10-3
CAIIQDRTGAGGYTF
TGTGCCATCATTCAAGATAGAACAGGGGCGGGAGGCTACACCTTC
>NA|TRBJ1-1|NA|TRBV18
CASSPRDLQNTEAFF
TGTGCCAGCTCACCTCGGGACTTACAGAACACTGAAGCTTTCTTT
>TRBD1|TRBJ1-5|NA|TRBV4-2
CASSQTDRANQPQHF
TGTGCCAGCAGCCAAACCGACAGGGCCAATCAGCCCCAGCATTTT
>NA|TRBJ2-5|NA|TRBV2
CASSEVLVRETQYF
TGTGCCAGCAGTGAAGTGCTAGTTAGGGAGACCCAGTACTTC
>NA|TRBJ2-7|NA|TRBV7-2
CASSYTDRREQYF
TGTGCCAGCAGCTACACGGACAGACGGGAGCAGTACTTC
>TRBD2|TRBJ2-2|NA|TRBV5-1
CASSLVAGETGELFF
TGCGCCAGCAGCTTGGTAGCGGGGGAGACCGGGGAGCTGTTTTTT
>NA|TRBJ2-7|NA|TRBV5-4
CASSWSRGTYEQYF
TGTGCCAGCAGCTGGTCCCGGGGGACCTACGAGCAGTACTTC
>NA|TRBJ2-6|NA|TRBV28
CASSLRGAGYSGANVLTF
TGTGCCAGCAGTTTAAGAGGGGCGGGATACTCTGGGGCCAACGTCCTGACTTTC
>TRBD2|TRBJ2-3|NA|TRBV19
CASSRLADITDTQYF
TGTGCCAGTAGTAGACTAGCGGACATCACAGATACGCAGTATTTT
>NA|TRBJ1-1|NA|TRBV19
CASSLGRASGLLMNTEAFF
TGTGCCAGTAGTCTTGGTAGGGCCTCGGGATTACTCATGAACACTGAAGCTTTCTTT
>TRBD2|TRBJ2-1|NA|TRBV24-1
CATSEVAGAGEQFF
TGTGCCACCAGTGAGGTAGCGGGGGCTGGTGAGCAGTTCTTC
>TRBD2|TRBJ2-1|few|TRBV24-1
CATSDRSGGAYNEQFF
TGTGCCACCAGTGACCGTAGCGGGGGGGCTTACAATGAGCAGTTCTTC
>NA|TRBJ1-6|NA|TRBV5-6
CASSLGASSYNSPLHF
TGTGCCAGCAGCTTGGGTGCGAGCTCCTATAATTCACCCCTCCACTTT
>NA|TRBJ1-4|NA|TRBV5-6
CASSLGRSNEKLFF
TGTGCCAGCAGCTTGGGTCGGAGTAATGAAAAACTGTTTTTT
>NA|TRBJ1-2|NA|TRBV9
CASSVGQGNTGYTF
TGTGCCAGCAGCGTAGGTCAGGGGAATACTGGCTACACCTTC
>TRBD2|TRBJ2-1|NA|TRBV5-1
CASSSGTSSYNEQFF
TGCGCCAGCAGCTCGGGGACTAGCTCCTACAATGAGCAGTTCTTC
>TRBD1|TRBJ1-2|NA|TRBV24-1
CATSDSRQGVNYGYTF
TGTGCCACCAGTGATTCCCGACAGGGGGTAAACTATGGCTACACCTTC
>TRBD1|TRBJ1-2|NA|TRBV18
CASSPTGSLGYTF
TGTGCCAGCTCACCGACAGGGAGCTTGGGCTACACCTTC
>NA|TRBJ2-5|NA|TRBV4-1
CASSWGERDQETQYF
TGCGCCAGCAGCTGGGGAGAGAGGGACCAAGAGACCCAGTACTTC
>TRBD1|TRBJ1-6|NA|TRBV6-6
CASSPGTVLNSPLHF
TGTGCCAGCAGCCCCGGGACAGTCCTAAATTCACCCCTCCACTTT
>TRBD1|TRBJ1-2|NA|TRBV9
CASSVGGQGYLYGYTF
TGTGCCAGCAGCGTCGGGGGACAGGGGTACCTATATGGCTACACCTTC
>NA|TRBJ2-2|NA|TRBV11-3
CASSLPRVVGELFF
TGTGCCAGCAGCTTGCCCCGCGTCGTCGGGGAGCTGTTTTTT
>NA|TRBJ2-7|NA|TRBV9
CASSPTNTGSRQYF
TGTGCCAGCAGCCCCACCAACACAGGGAGTAGGCAGTACTTC
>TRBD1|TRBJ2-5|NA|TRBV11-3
CASSLRDRPETQYF
TGTGCCAGCAGCTTACGGGACAGACCAGAGACCCAGTACTTC
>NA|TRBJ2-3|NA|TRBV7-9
CASSLAPRGVNTQYF
TGTGCCAGCAGCTTAGCGCCCCGGGGAGTAAATACGCAGTATTTT
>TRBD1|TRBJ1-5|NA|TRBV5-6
CASSAGTGGNQPQHF
TGTGCCAGCAGCGCTGGGACAGGGGGGAATCAGCCCCAGCATTTT
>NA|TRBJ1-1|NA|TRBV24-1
CATSDLPWAINTEAFF
TGTGCCACCAGTGATCTCCCGTGGGCGATCAACACTGAAGCTTTCTTT
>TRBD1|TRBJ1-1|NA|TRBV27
CASSFIRDRGRPTVAEAFF
TGTGCCAGCAGTTTCATCCGGGACAGGGGGCGGCCCACGGTCGCTGAAGCTTTCTTT
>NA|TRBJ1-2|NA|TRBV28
CASIGTFPYGYTF
TGTGCCAGCATCGGGACTTTCCCTTATGGCTACACCTTC
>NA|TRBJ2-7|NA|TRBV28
CASKDRTSSYEQYF
TGTGCCAGCAAAGACAGGACGAGCTCCTACGAGCAGTACTTC
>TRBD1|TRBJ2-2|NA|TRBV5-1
CASHQGTALPGELFF
TGCGCCAGCCACCAAGGGACAGCTCTGCCCGGGGAGCTGTTTTTT
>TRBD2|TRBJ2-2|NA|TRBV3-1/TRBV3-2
CASSASAGVNTGELFF
TGTGCCAGCAGCGCATCAGCGGGGGTGAACACCGGGGAGCTGTTTTTT
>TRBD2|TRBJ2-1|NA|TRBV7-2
CASSQFGLAGDNEQFF
TGTGCCAGCAGCCAATTCGGACTAGCGGGAGACAATGAGCAGTTCTTC
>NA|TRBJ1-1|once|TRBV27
CASTKGTLPNTEAFF
TGTGCCAGCACCAAAGGGACATTACCGAACACTGAAGCTTTCTTT
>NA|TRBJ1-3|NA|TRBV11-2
CASSLTNPGNTIYF
TGTGCCAGCAGCTTAACAAATCCGGGAAACACCATATATTTT
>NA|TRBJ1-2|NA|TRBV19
CASTFAGLFNYGYTF
TGTGCCAGTACGTTCGCCGGACTCTTCAACTATGGCTACACCTTC
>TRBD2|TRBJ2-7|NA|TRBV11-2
CASSPTWGLGQYEQYF
TGTGCCAGCAGCCCCACGTGGGGACTAGGCCAATACGAGCAGTACTTC
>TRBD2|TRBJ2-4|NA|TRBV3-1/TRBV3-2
CASSPGLAGGPRALNIQYF
TGTGCCAGCAGCCCTGGACTAGCGGGGGGGCCGCGGGCTTTAAACATTCAGTACTTC
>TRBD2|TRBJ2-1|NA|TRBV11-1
CASSSGGEAYNEQFF
TGTGCCAGCAGCTCGGGGGGTGAAGCCTACAATGAGCAGTTCTTC
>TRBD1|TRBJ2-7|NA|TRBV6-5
CASRRDRSSYEQYF
TGTGCCAGCAGGAGGGACAGGAGCTCCTACGAGCAGTACTTC
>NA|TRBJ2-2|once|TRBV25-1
CASRQKNTGELFF
TGTGCCAGCAGACAGAAGAACACCGGGGAGCTGTTTTTT
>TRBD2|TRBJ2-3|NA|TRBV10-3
CAIGPAGGITDTQYF
TGTGCCATAGGGCCAGCGGGAGGAATCACAGATACGCAGTATTTT
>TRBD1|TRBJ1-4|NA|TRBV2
CASSAKDRGEEKLFF
TGTGCCAGCAGTGCAAAGGACAGGGGGGAAGAAAAACTGTTTTTT
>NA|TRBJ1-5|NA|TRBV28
CATLPWGGGGSNQPQHF
TGTGCCACCTTACCCTGGGGGGGAGGGGGTAGCAATCAGCCCCAGCATTTT
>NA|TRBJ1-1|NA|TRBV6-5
CASSRGTSTEAFF
TGTGCCAGCAGTCGTGGGACATCCACTGAAGCTTTCTTT
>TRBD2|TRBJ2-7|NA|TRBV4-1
CASSQDLRTSGSYEQYF
TGCGCCAGCAGCCAAGATCTAAGGACTAGCGGATCCTACGAGCAGTACTTC